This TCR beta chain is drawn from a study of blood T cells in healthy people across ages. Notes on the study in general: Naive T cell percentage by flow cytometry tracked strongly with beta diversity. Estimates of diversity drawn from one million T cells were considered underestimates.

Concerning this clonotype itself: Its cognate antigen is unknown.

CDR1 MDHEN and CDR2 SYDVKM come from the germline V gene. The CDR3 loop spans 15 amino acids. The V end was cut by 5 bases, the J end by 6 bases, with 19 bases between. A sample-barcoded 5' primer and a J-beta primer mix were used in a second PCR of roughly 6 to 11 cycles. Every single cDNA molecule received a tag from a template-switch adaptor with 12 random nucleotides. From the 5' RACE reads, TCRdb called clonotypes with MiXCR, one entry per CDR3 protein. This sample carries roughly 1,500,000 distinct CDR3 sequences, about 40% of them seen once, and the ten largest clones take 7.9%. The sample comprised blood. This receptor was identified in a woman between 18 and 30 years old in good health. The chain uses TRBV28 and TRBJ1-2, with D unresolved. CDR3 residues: CASSHGLTSKDGYTF. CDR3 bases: TGTGCCAGCAGTCATGGACTCACAAGTAAGGATGGCTACACCTTC.